This TCR beta chain is drawn from a study of blood T cell repertoires in COVID-19. Only in-frame clones appear in the TCRdb table, and some are missing; sequencing was by immunoSEQ multiplex PCR. Counted here are under 150,000 clones, 80% to 85% occurring once; the ten biggest clones make up approximately 3.9%. The CDR3 length is 15 residues. Material for sequencing was peripheral blood. This chain connects TRBV21-1 to TRBJ1-3; the D call of TRBD1 is as the table states it, not checked on the DNA. TRBV21-1 is a documented pseudogene. This receptor was taken from a woman aged 55-70 years with acute or convalescent COVID-19. CDR3 nucleotide sequence: TGTGCCAGCAGCAAAAAACAGGGAGCTGGAAACACCATATATTTT. Translation gives CASSKKQGAGNTIYF.